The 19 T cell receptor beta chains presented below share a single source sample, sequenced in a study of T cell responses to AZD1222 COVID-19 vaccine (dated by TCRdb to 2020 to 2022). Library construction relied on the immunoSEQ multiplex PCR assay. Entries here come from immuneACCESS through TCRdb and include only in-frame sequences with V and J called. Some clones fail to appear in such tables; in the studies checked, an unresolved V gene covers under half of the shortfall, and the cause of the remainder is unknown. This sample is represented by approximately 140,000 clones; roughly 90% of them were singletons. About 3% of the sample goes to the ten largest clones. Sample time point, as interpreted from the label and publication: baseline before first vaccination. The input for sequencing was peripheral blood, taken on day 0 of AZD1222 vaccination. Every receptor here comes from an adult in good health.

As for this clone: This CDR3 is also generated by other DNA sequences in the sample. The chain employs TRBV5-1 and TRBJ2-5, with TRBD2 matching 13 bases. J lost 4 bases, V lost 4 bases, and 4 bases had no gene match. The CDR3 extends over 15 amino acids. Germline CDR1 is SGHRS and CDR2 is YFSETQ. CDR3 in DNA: TGCGCCAGCAGCCTCCGGACTAGCGGGAGAGAGACCCAGTACTTC. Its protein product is CASSLRTSGRETQYF.

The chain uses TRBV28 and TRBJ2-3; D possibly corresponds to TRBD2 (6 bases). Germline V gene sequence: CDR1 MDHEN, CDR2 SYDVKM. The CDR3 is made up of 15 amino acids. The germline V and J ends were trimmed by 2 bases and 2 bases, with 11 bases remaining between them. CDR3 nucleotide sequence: TGTGCCAGCAGTTTACTGGAGGGAACCACAGATACGCAGTATTTT. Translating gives CASSLLEGTTDTQYF.

CDR3: CASSSRGQPGSNQPQHF. The CDR3 DNA follows: TGTGCCAGCAGTTCAAGGGGACAGCCAGGGAGCAATCAGCCCCAGCATTTT. The chain carries TRBV6-2 or TRBV6-3 and TRBJ1-5; 7 nucleotides agree with TRBD1. The CDR3 spans 17 residues. Per the germline V gene, CDR1 is MNHEY and CDR2 is SVGEGT. V dropped 4 bases and J dropped 1; count of bases not matched to a gene: 10.

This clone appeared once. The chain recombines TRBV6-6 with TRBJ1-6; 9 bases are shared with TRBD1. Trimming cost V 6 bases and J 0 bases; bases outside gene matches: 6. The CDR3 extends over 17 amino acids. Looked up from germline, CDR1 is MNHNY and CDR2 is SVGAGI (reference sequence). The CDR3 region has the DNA TGTGCCAGCAGCCGAGGGACAGGGAGCTCCTATAATTCACCCCTCCACTTT. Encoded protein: CASSRGTGSSYNSPLHF.

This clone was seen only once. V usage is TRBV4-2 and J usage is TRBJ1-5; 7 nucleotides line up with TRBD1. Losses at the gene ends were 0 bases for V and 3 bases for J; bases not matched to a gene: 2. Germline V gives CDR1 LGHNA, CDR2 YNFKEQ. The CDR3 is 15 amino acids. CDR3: CASSQDGTANQPQHF. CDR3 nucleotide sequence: TGTGCCAGCAGCCAAGATGGGACAGCCAATCAGCCCCAGCATTTT.

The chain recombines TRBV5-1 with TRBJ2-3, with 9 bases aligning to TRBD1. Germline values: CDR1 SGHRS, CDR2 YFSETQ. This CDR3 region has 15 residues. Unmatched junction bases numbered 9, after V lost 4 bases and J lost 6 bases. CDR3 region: CASSKRGQGPDTQYF. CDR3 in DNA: TGCGCCAGCAGCAAGAGGGGACAGGGCCCTGATACGCAGTATTTT.

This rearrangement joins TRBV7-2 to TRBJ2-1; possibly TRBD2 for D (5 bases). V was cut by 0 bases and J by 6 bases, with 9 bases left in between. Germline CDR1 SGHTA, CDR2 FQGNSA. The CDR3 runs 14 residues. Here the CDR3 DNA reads TGTGCCAGCAGCTTAGCATCCGGGGTCAATGAGCAGTTCTTC. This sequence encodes CASSLASGVNEQFF.

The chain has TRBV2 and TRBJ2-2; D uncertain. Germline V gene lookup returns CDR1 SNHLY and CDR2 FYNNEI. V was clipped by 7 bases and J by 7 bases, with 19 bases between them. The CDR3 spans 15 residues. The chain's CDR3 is CASIPDPRFGGELFF. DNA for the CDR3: TGTGCCAGCATCCCTGACCCACGCTTCGGCGGGGAGCTGTTTTTT.

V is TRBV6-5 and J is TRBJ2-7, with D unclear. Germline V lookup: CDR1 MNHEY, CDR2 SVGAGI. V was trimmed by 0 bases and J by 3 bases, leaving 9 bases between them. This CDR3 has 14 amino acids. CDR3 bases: TGTGCCAGCAGTTACTCGTCTGGGATCTACGAGCAGTACTTC. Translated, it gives CASSYSSGIYEQYF.

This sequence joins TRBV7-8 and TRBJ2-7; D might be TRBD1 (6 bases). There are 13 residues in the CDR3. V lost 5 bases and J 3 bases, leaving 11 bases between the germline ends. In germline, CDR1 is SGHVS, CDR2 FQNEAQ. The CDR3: CASSPGGVYEQYF. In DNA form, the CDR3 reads TGTGCCAGCAGCCCTGGGGGCGTCTACGAGCAGTACTTC.

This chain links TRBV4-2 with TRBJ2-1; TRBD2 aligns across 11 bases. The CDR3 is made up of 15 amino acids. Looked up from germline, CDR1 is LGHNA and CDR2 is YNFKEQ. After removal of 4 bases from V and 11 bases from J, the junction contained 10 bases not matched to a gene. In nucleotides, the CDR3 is TGTGCCAGCAGCCCCGTGCTAGCGGGAGGCCCACAGCAGTTCTTC. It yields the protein CASSPVLAGGPQQFF.

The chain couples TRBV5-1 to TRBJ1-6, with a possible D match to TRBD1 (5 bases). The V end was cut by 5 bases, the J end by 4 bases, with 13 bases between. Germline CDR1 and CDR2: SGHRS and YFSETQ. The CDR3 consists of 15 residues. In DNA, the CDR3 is TGCGCCAGCAGAACGGGACTCCTGTATAATTCACCCCTCCACTTT. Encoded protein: CASRTGLLYNSPLHF.

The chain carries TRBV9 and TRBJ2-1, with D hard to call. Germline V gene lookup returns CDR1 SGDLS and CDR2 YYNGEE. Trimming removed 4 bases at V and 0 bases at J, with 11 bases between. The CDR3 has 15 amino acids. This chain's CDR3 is CASSPMSLSYNEQFF. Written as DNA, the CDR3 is TGTGCCAGCAGCCCCATGTCGCTCTCCTACAATGAGCAGTTCTTC.

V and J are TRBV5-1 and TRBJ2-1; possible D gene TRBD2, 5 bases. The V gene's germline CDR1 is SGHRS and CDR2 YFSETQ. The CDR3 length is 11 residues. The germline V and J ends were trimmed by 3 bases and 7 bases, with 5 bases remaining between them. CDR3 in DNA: TGCGCCAGCAGCTGGGAGAATGAGCAGTTCTTC. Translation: CASSWENEQFF.

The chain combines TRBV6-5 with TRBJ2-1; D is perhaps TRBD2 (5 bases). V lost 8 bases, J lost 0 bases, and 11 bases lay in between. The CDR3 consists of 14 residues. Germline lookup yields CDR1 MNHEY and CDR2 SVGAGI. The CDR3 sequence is CASSPGLSYNEQFF. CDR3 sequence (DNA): TGTGCCAGCTCCCCTGGACTCTCCTACAATGAGCAGTTCTTC.

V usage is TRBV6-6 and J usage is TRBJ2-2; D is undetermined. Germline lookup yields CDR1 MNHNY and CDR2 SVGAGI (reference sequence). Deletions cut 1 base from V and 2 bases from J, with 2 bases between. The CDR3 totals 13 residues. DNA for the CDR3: TGTGCCAGCAGTTACTTCAACACCGGGGAGCTGTTTTTT. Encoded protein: CASSYFNTGELFF.

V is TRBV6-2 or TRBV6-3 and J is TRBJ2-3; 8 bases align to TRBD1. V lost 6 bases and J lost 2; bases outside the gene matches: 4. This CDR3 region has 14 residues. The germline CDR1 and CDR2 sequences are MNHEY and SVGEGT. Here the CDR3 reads CASSRDRNTDTQYF. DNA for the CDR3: TGTGCCAGCAGCCGGGACAGGAACACAGATACGCAGTATTTT.

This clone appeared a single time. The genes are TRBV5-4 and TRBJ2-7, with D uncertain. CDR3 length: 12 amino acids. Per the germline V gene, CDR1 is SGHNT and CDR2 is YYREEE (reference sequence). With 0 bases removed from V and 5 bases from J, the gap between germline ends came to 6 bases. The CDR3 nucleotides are TGTGCCAGCAGCTTGGACTACCACGAGCAGTACTTC. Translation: CASSLDYHEQYF.

The CDR3 DNA follows: TGTGCCAGCAGCTTAGCAGGGGACAGATACGAGCAGTACTTC. It yields the protein CASSLAGDRYEQYF. The chain uses TRBV7-8 and TRBJ2-7, with 7 bases that match TRBD1. CDR3 length: 14 amino acids. The germline V gene has CDR1 SGHVS and CDR2 FQNEAQ. The trim removed 0 bases at V and 4 bases at J, leaving 3 bases unmatched.